The 18 T cell receptor beta chains in this list originate from one sample, sequenced in a study of blood T cells in healthy people across ages. Through a sample-barcoded 5' primer and a J-beta primer mix, a second PCR was run for roughly 6 to 12 cycles. MiXCR, run by TCRdb on the 5' RACE reads, gives a single entry per CDR3 protein. The table includes about 1.8 million distinct CDR3 sequences, about 50% detected once. Sequencing was carried out using blood. The receptors derive from a woman in her thirties or forties in good health.

The rearrangement joins TRBV28 to TRBJ1-2; no clear D. The V end was cut by 7 bases, the J end by 2 bases, with 17 bases between. The CDR3 extends over 15 amino acids. Looked up from germline, CDR1 is MDHEN and CDR2 is SYDVKM. CDR3 sequence reads: CASTLPQNANYGYTF. CDR3 bases: TGTGCCAGCACCCTTCCACAGAACGCAAACTATGGCTACACCTTC.

The rearrangement links TRBV12-3 or TRBV12-4 to TRBJ2-3; 8 bases are shared with TRBD1. V lost 2 bases, J lost 0 bases, and 4 bases stayed unmatched. The CDR3 sequence is 16 residues long. The CDR3: CASSLQGALSTDTQYF. The DNA of the CDR3 is TGTGCCAGCAGTTTACAGGGGGCGCTGAGCACAGATACGCAGTATTTT.

This chain joins TRBV7-2 and TRBJ1-4; the D gene is possibly TRBD1 (5 bases). CDR1 is SGHTA and CDR2 is FQGNSA in the germline V gene. The length of the CDR3 is 15 residues. V gave up 4 bases and J gave up 4 bases, with 13 bases separating them. As DNA, the CDR3 is TGTGCCAGCAGCTCGGCGAGGGGAAATAATGAAAAACTGTTTTTT. Its translation is CASSSARGNNEKLFF.

This clonotype has just a few counts. J is TRBJ2-5 and V is TRBV27, with a weak D call TRBD1 (6 bases). The CDR3 is 15 residues long. In germline, CDR1 is MNHEY, CDR2 SMNVEV (reference sequence). Trimming stripped 4 bases from V and 1 base from J, with 13 bases between. CDR3 in amino acids: CASSSHSTGQETQYF. The DNA of the CDR3 is TGTGCCAGCAGTTCCCACTCGACAGGCCAAGAGACCCAGTACTTC.

The chain recombines TRBV4-2 with TRBJ1-2; the D is unclear. Germline CDR1 reads LGHNA; CDR2 reads YNFKEQ. V lost 0 bases to trimming and J lost 6 bases, with 8 bases between them. The CDR3 runs 13 residues. As DNA, the CDR3 is TGTGCCAGCAGCCAAGAGATAGAGGATGGCTACACCTTC. Protein: CASSQEIEDGYTF.

This clonotype occurred many times. The V and J genes are TRBV6-2 or TRBV6-3 and TRBJ2-1; 9 nucleotides line up with TRBD2. The CDR3 is made up of 17 amino acids. V trimming: 0 bases; J trimming: 4 bases; junction bases outside the gene matches: 7. CDR1 and CDR2 from the germline V gene are MNHEY and SVGEGT. Here the CDR3 DNA reads TGTGCCAGCAGTTACTCTCCTACTAGCGGGTTATACAATGAGCAGTTCTTC. It encodes CASSYSPTSGLYNEQFF.

This chain uses TRBV18 with TRBJ1-6; D ambiguous. V lost 2 bases and J 8 bases, leaving 10 bases between the germline ends. CDR1 KGHSH and CDR2 LQKENI come from the germline V gene. The CDR3 is 14 residues long. The CDR3 bases are TGTGCCAGCTCACCAAAGAGTTCGGATTCACCCCTCCACTTT. Translating gives CASSPKSSDSPLHF. Filled out from reference TRBV18 and TRBJ1-6, the complete variable domain reads NAGVMQNPRHLVRRRGQEARLRCSPMKGHSHVYWYRQLPEEGLKFMVYLQKENIIDESGMPKERFSAEFPKEGPSILRIQQVVRGDSAAYFCASSPKSSDSPLHFGNGTRLTVT.

The chain has TRBV20-1 and TRBJ1-2; D gene ambiguous. Trimming left V 5 bases short and J 7 bases short, with 11 bases between. This CDR3 is built from 11 residues. Germline V gene data show CDR1 as DFQATT and CDR2 as SNEGSKA (reference sequence). The CDR3 spells CSAYRARGYTF. CDR3 DNA: TGCAGTGCTTACCGGGCTCGTGGCTACACCTTC.

This clonotype was seen more than once but under ten times. CDR3 protein: CSARDRGTSGGETQYF. Here the CDR3 DNA reads TGCAGTGCTAGAGATAGAGGGACTAGCGGGGGAGAGACCCAGTACTTC. The rearrangement links TRBV20-1 to TRBJ2-5, with 14 bases that match TRBD2. The CDR3 is 16 amino acids. V shed 0 bases and J 4 bases; nucleotides not matched to a gene: 4. Germline assignment: CDR1 DFQATT and CDR2 SNEGSKA (reference sequence).

The V call is TRBV7-9, the J call TRBJ1-5, with TRBD1 identical over 10 bases. CDR1 and CDR2 (germline): SEHNR, FQNEAQ (reference sequence). This CDR3 is 17 amino acids long. The V and J ends lost 1 base and 4 bases, in that order; junction bases with no gene match: 7. CDR3 sequence: CASSLEVEGQGNQPQHF. DNA for the CDR3: TGTGCCAGCAGCTTAGAGGTCGAGGGACAGGGGAATCAGCCCCAGCATTTT.

At least ten counts were recorded for this clonotype. The CDR3 DNA is TGTGCCAGCAGCCACGACAGGGGTACAGATACGCAGTATTTT. Amino acid sequence: CASSHDRGTDTQYF. V gene TRBV7-2 combines with J gene TRBJ2-3; 8 nucleotides align to TRBD1. There are 14 residues in the CDR3. With 5 bases clipped from V and 3 bases from J, the junction kept 4 bases outside the gene matches. Germline loops: CDR1 SGHTA, CDR2 FQGNSA.

The table lists this clonotype with a few counts. V usage is TRBV10-3 and J usage is TRBJ1-2; D gene ambiguous. V lost 3 bases, J lost 3 bases, and 17 bases lay in between. The CDR3 has 16 amino acids. Germline CDR1 is ENHRY and CDR2 is SYGVKD. CDR3 residues: CAISEPPTDGYYGYTF. CDR3 DNA sequence: TGTGCCATCAGTGAACCACCAACGGACGGGTACTATGGCTACACCTTC.

This clonotype was seen more than once but under ten times. This rearrangement joins TRBV7-9 to TRBJ2-3; TRBD1 aligns across 7 bases. Germline lookup yields CDR1 SEHNR and CDR2 FQNEAQ (reference sequence). The CDR3 is made up of 15 amino acids. The V segment lost 5 bases and the J segment 2 bases; nucleotides outside the gene matches: 7. For the CDR3, the DNA is TGTGCCAGCAGCCTGGACAGGAATCCCACAGATACGCAGTATTTT. Protein sequence: CASSLDRNPTDTQYF.

The chain has TRBV11-2 and TRBJ2-1; D may be TRBD2 (5 bases). Per the germline V gene, CDR1 is SGHAT and CDR2 is FQNNGV. Trimming left V 5 bases short and J 0 bases short, with 20 bases between. The CDR3 is made up of 18 amino acids. The CDR3 sequence: CASSTRGLGKDSYNEQFF. The CDR3 DNA reads TGTGCCAGCAGCACGAGAGGGTTGGGCAAAGACTCCTACAATGAGCAGTTCTTC. The whole variable domain, remainder taken from reference TRBV11-2 and TRBJ2-1, is EAGVAQSPRYKIIEKRQSVAFWCNPISGHATLYWYQQILGQGPKLLIQFQNNGVVDDSQLPKDRFSAERLKGVDSTLKIQPAKLEDSAVYLCASSTRGLGKDSYNEQFFGPGTRLTVL.

This clonotype occurred once. The genes are TRBV20-1 and TRBJ1-5; D is unresolved. CDR1 is DFQATT and CDR2 is SNEGSKA in the germline V gene (reference sequence). The CDR3 has 17 residues. The ends were cut back, 1 base at V and 0 bases at J, with 16 bases in the middle. The CDR3 nucleotides read TGCAGTGCTAGAGTCCTGGGCCCTACCTATAGCAATCAGCCCCAGCATTTT. Residues: CSARVLGPTYSNQPQHF.

The CDR3 DNA is TGCAGTGCTAGAGCGACAGGGGCATGGAATTCACCCCTCCACTTT. Translating gives CSARATGAWNSPLHF. The chain employs TRBV20-1 and TRBJ1-6; 8 bases fit TRBD1. The CDR3 length is 15 residues. The germline V gene has CDR1 DFQATT and CDR2 SNEGSKA (reference sequence). The V and J ends lost 1 base and 7 bases, in that order; junction bases with no gene match: 6.

CDR3 nucleotide sequence: TGTGCCAGCCAGGGCCCCGGGACGACCCAGTACTTC. Translation: CASQGPGTTQYF. The chain links TRBV6-5 to TRBJ2-7; D might be TRBD1 or TRBD2, each matching 5 bases. The J call is uncertain, as TRBJ2-5 better fits the DNA end. From germline, CDR1 is MNHEY and CDR2 SVGAGI. The CDR3 runs to 12 residues.

At least ten counts were recorded for this clonotype. The gene calls are TRBV6-6 and TRBJ1-4; 7 bases are a match to TRBD1. The CDR3 contains 13 residues. V dropped 4 bases and J dropped 5; count of bases not matched to a gene: 1. Germline CDR1 reads MNHNY; CDR2 reads SVGAGI (reference sequence). DNA of the CDR3: TGTGCCAGCAGTTGGGGACAGAATGAAAAACTGTTTTTT. This gives the protein CASSWGQNEKLFF.